In its sample, the clone carrying this T cell receptor (beta chain) was seen a few times. Its antigen remains unknown. This sample was taken from a study of CD8 T cells in ankylosing spondylitis. Study-wide points: Past research had described some motif variants in reactive arthritis synovial fluid and blood. What seemed typical of ankylosing spondylitis blood was a TCR beta motif built from several highly homologous variants.

Using quantitative 5'-RACE with molecular barcodes, the authors made TCR beta libraries. TCRdb analysed the 5' RACE reads with MiXCR anew, one entry per CDR3 protein. The table has about 540,000 distinct CDR3 sequences, roughly 12% seen once. Germline V gene sequence: CDR1 SGHRS, CDR2 YFSETQ. This CDR3 contains 17 residues. V lost 0 bases, J lost 4 bases, and 16 bases lay in between. The sequenced sample was blood, either unsorted or a sorted T cell fraction (not recorded which). This chain connects TRBV5-1 to TRBJ2-2; D gene uncertain. This clonotype was sampled from a male donor with ankylosing spondylitis. The CDR3: CASSLALRPLGTGELFF. CDR3 in DNA: TGCGCCAGCAGCTTGGCCCTGAGGCCCCTTGGCACCGGGGAGCTGTTTTTT.